Below, one T cell receptor (beta chain) is given with its context. What it binds is unknown. With 4 bases removed from V and 7 bases from J, the gap between germline ends came to 10 bases. In germline, CDR1 is SGHTA, CDR2 FQGNSA. This CDR3 spans 13 amino acids. This entry belongs to a study of shared clonotypes between healthy human individuals. Study-wide context: Every donor yielded three CD4 naive, three CD4 memory, two CD8 naive and one CD8 memory plate.

General study points: Shared clonotypes: roughly 4.7% naive CD4, roughly 3.5% naive CD8, around 2.4% memory CD4, more than 0.3% memory CD8.

Nashville, Tennessee was home to all donors, each a Caucasian adult. Each cell subset's genomic DNA was divided evenly among several immunoSEQ plates. The table came from immunoSEQ multiplex PCR; TCRdb's copy has only in-frame clones and leaves some out. The table records 1,400,000 or so clones, around 98.5% of them present only once. Sequencing was done on a sample of naive CD4+ T cells sorted from blood. The subset here: CD45RA+ positively selected. The rearrangement links TRBV7-2 to TRBJ2-2; D uncertain. The TCR was taken from a man under 40 in good health. CDR3 amino acids: CASSSGWFGELFF. The CDR3 region has the DNA TGTGCCAGCAGCTCGGGCTGGTTCGGGGAGCTGTTTTTT.